The clone carrying this TCR beta chain was seen ten or more times. TCRdb used MiXCR to reprocess the RACE reads, holding one entry per CDR3 protein. The sample holds 85,000 to 130,000 distinct CDR3 sequences, around 12% seen once. This record belongs to a study of human T cells and chemical hapten exposure. Study-wide background: 2% DPC applied to a 2 cm by 2 cm arm area sensitized donors. Patch tests delivered 0.01% DPC to the upper back and were evaluated at 6 days.

The time point was: pre-sensitization, week 0. Treatment of the sample: therapeutic diphenylcyclopropenone sensitization with weekly scalp DPC. This specimen was whole blood, taken in connection with sensitization to the hapten diphenylcyclopropenone (DPC). This clonotype originated in a woman aged 45-59 years with alopecia areata. Some clones in this sample may be carry-over from other donors' samples.

CDR3 nucleotides: TGTGCCAGCAGTGGGGGCAGGGGGAGCAATGAGCAGTTCTTC. It is translated as CASSGGRGSNEQFF. The chain uses TRBV2 and TRBJ2-1; 7 bases fit TRBD1. Germline CDR1 is SNHLY and CDR2 is FYNNEI. Losses at the gene ends were 4 bases for V and 6 bases for J; bases not matched to a gene: 6. The CDR3 spans 14 residues.